One and the same sample provided the 16 T cell receptor beta chains below, sequenced in a study of blood T cell repertoires in COVID-19. Using immunoSEQ multiplex PCR, the repertoire was profiled, and TCRdb retains in-frame clones only, with some absent. The data contain some 96,000 clones, more than 65% of them seen just once; the ten biggest clones take up under 35%. Sequences were obtained from peripheral blood. The receptors stem from a man between 65 and 79 years old with active or convalescent COVID-19.

V gene TRBV5-6 combines with J gene TRBJ2-1; D is undetermined. V was shortened by 0 bases and J by 4 bases, with 17 bases between the two germline ends. Germline V lookup: CDR1 SGHDT, CDR2 YYEEEE. The CDR3 is 17 amino acids. The DNA for the CDR3 is TGTGCCAGCAGCTTGGCCTTATTAGCAGTTCGTTACAATGAGCAGTTCTTC. Protein: CASSLALLAVRYNEQFF.

This rearrangement joins TRBV19 to TRBJ2-1; 7 bases are a match to TRBD1. The germline V gene encodes CDR1 LNHDA and CDR2 SQIVND (reference sequence). The CDR3 is 15 amino acids. J lost 8 bases, V lost 1 base, and 8 bases had no gene match. The CDR3 reads CASSIVPRQGYEQFF. As DNA, the CDR3 is TGTGCCAGTAGTATAGTTCCGAGACAGGGCTATGAGCAGTTCTTC.

This clone came up once. The chain uses TRBV28 and TRBJ1-5; 7 nucleotides line up with TRBD1. The V segment lost 3 bases and the J segment 4 bases; nucleotides outside the gene matches: 6. CDR3 length: 15 residues. Germline CDR1 reads MDHEN; CDR2 reads SYDVKM. This CDR3 is CASSFPGTANQPQHF. The CDR3 coding sequence is TGTGCCAGCAGTTTTCCCGGGACAGCAAATCAGCCCCAGCATTTT. The full variable domain, in which reference TRBV28 and TRBJ1-5 provide the parts outside the CDR3, is DVKVTQSSRYLVKRTGEKVFLECVQDMDHENMFWYRQDPGLGLRLIYFSYDVKMKEKGDIPEGYSVSREKKERFSLILESASTNQTSMYLCASSFPGTANQPQHFGDGTRLSIL.

The chain is built from TRBV5-6 and TRBJ1-5; D perhaps matches TRBD1 (6 bases). With 0 bases removed from V and 0 bases from J, the gap between germline ends came to 10 bases. Germline V gives CDR1 SGHDT, CDR2 YYEEEE. The CDR3 runs 16 residues. The CDR3, as DNA: TGTGCCAGCAGCTTGGGAGGGGGTTATAGCAATCAGCCCCAGCATTTT. Encoded protein: CASSLGGGYSNQPQHF.

CDR3 in amino acids: CASSPLGGARTEAFF. The DNA for the CDR3 is TGTGCCAGCAGTCCCCTCGGAGGGGCACGCACTGAAGCTTTCTTT. V gene TRBV6-6 combines with J gene TRBJ1-1, with TRBD1 as a possible D gene (5 bases). CDR3 length: 15 amino acids. V was shortened by 5 bases and J by 4 bases, with 17 bases between the two germline ends. Germline CDR1 and CDR2: MNHNY and SVGAGI (reference sequence).

This clone was counted a single time. This chain joins TRBV30 and TRBJ1-4, with 11 nucleotides matching TRBD1. The CDR3 contains 16 residues. In germline, CDR1 is GTSNPN, CDR2 SVGIG (reference sequence). J gave up 0 bases and V 2 bases, and 2 bases lay outside the gene matches. The CDR3 region is CAWSRGQGATNEKLFF. The CDR3 DNA reads TGTGCCTGGAGTCGGGGACAGGGGGCAACTAATGAAAAACTGTTTTTT.

This chain links TRBV4-3 with TRBJ1-2; D perhaps matches TRBD1 (5 bases). CDR1 LGHNA and CDR2 YSLEER come from the germline V gene. Trimming shortened V by 0 bases and J by 8 bases, and 19 bases separated the two germline ends. This CDR3 has 16 amino acids. CDR3 protein: CASSQELTRGTEGYTF. The CDR3 coding sequence is TGCGCCAGCAGCCAAGAATTGACGCGGGGGACGGAGGGCTACACCTTC.

The chain is built from TRBV5-1 and TRBJ2-7, with TRBD1 matching 10 bases. CDR1 is SGHRS and CDR2 is YFSETQ in the germline V gene. The CDR3 runs 14 residues. The V and J ends lost 0 bases and 6 bases, in that order; junction bases with no gene match: 3. The CDR3 nucleotides are TGCGCCAGCAGCTTGGGTGGGACAGGGGCCGAGCAGTACTTC. Its protein product is CASSLGGTGAEQYF.

The V gene is TRBV6-1, the J gene TRBJ2-1, with TRBD2 matching over 11 bases. Germline CDR1 and CDR2: MNHNS and SASEGT. J gave up 7 bases and V 2 bases, and 7 bases lay outside the gene matches. This CDR3 is 16 amino acids long. CDR3 in amino acids: CASSELVRLAGNEQFF. The CDR3 DNA reads TGTGCCAGCAGTGAATTGGTACGACTAGCGGGGAATGAGCAGTTCTTC.

The gene calls are TRBV13 and TRBJ2-4, with a possible D match to TRBD1 (5 bases). V lost 5 bases and J 2 bases, leaving 13 bases between the germline ends. CDR1 PRHDT and CDR2 FYEKMQ come from the germline V gene (reference sequence). The CDR3 is 15 residues long. This CDR3 is CASSLQTDTKNIQYF. The DNA of the CDR3 is TGTGCCAGCAGCCTACAGACAGATACCAAAAACATTCAGTACTTC. Filled out from reference TRBV13 and TRBJ2-4, the complete variable domain reads AAGVIQSPRHLIKEKRETATLKCYPIPRHDTVYWYQQGPGQDPQFLISFYEKMQSDKGSIPDRFSAQQFSDYHSELNMSSLELGDSALYFCASSLQTDTKNIQYFGAGTRLSVL.

In this sample, this clone is hyperexpanded. This rearrangement joins TRBV12-3 or TRBV12-4 to TRBJ1-3; D gene ambiguous. This CDR3 contains 12 residues. Trimming shortened V by 8 bases and J by 0 bases, and 5 bases separated the two germline ends. The CDR3 loop is CASLSSGNTIYF. In DNA, the CDR3 is TGTGCCAGCCTTTCCTCTGGAAACACCATATATTTT.

V gene TRBV14 combines with J gene TRBJ1-1; TRBD1 matches 8 bases. The V and J ends lost 1 base and 6 bases, in that order; junction bases with no gene match: 4. Germline V gene data show CDR1 as SGHDN and CDR2 as FVKESK. The CDR3 covers 14 residues. In DNA, the CDR3 is TGTGCCAGCAGCCAAGTCGACAGGGGTGCTGAAGCTTTCTTT. Protein product: CASSQVDRGAEAFF.

J is TRBJ2-1 and V is TRBV5-1; 14 bases match TRBD2. The CDR3 has 18 amino acids. J gave up 3 bases and V 6 bases, and 11 bases lay outside the gene matches. CDR1 is SGHRS and CDR2 is YFSETQ in the germline V gene. CDR3 DNA sequence: TGCGCCAGCACCCGGGGGACTAGCGGGGGATCTCTCTACAATGAGCAGTTCTTC. Its protein is CASTRGTSGGSLYNEQFF.

The chain is built from TRBV7-2 and TRBJ1-1; D is undetermined. V dropped 3 bases and J dropped 0 bases, with 11 bases sitting between them. This CDR3 spans 15 amino acids. The germline V gene encodes CDR1 SGHTA and CDR2 FQGNSA. The CDR3: CASSLVGPMNTEAFF. As DNA, the CDR3 is TGTGCCAGCAGCTTGGTGGGCCCCATGAACACTGAAGCTTTCTTT.

The chain has TRBV4-2 and TRBJ2-3, with 11 nucleotides matching TRBD2. The junction had 7 bases not matched to a gene; V was cut back by 1 base and J by 4 bases. The germline gives CDR1 LGHNA, CDR2 YNFKEQ. CDR3 length: 17 residues. Here the CDR3 reads CASSQVNSGGVADTQYF. CDR3 coding DNA: TGTGCCAGCAGCCAAGTCAATAGCGGGGGGGTGGCAGATACGCAGTATTTT.

V usage is TRBV9 and J usage is TRBJ1-2, with 8 bases lining up with TRBD1. The CDR3 totals 15 residues. Germline V lookup: CDR1 SGDLS, CDR2 YYNGEE. V gave up 5 bases and J gave up 6 bases; unmatched junction bases: 12. CDR3 sequence (DNA): TGTGCCAGCAGTGCCCTGACGACAGGGGAGGATGGCTACACCTTC. Protein: CASSALTTGEDGYTF.